This T cell receptor beta chain was retrieved from a study of cytomegalovirus exposure and HLA in healthy donors. Overall study context: A later analysis reported the same platform for the 120 or so validation repertoires and the roughly 700 first-cohort repertoires. Study-wide points: One later analysis, an examination of the 100 to 150 validation repertoires, found that first-cohort TCR clusters tended to co-occur in them. The listing of 150 to 200 TCR beta chains classed them as cytomegalovirus-associated.

The CDR3 runs to 13 residues. V was shortened by 5 bases and J by 4 bases, with 10 bases between the two germline ends. Germline V gene data show CDR1 as SEHNR and CDR2 as FQNEAQ (reference sequence). About this clone itself: Its specificity is unknown.

Sequencing used immunoSEQ multiplex PCR; TCRdb keeps in-frame clones, though not all of them. The data show roughly 200,000 clones, with about nine tenths seen just once and more than 5.5% held by the top ten. The chain carries TRBV7-9 and TRBJ2-3; D may be TRBD2 (6 bases). This sequence was found in a man aged 25 to 45 in good health and CMV-seropositive. The sample comprised PBMCs. CDR3 amino acids: CASSPTSSDTQYF. The CDR3 nucleotides read TGTGCCAGCAGCCCTACTAGCTCAGATACGCAGTATTTT.